Sequencing of this TCR beta chain was carried out in a study of OX40 agonist ivuxolimab in advanced cancers. Turning to the study itself: Patients achieving partial responses numbered three: one hepatocellular carcinoma case and two cutaneous melanoma cases.

As for this clone: The antigen is undetermined.

Some clones are missing from TCRdb's copy, which holds only in-frame ones; the method was immunoSEQ multiplex PCR. The sample shows 90,000 or so clones, about 93% of them seen only once. General study points: On average, a greater number of expanded clones characterised CD8+ T cells relative to CD4+.

In germline, CDR1 is MNHEY, CDR2 SMNVEV (reference sequence). The V end lost 0 bases, the J end lost 5 bases, and 7 bases lay between the germline ends. This CDR3 is built from 13 residues. This clonotype originated in an adult with an advanced solid tumor such as melanoma, head and neck, liver or kidney cancer. The chain couples TRBV27 to TRBJ2-5, with D uncertain. Sample: CD4+ or CD8+ T cells sorted from blood, taken in a trial of the OX40 agonist ivuxolimab. In nucleotides, the CDR3 is TGTGCCAGCAGTTTATCGGGGTGGGAGACCCAGTACTTC. Translating gives CASSLSGWETQYF.